These 18 T cell receptor beta chains originate from one sample sequenced in a study of blood T cell repertoires in COVID-19. TCRdb's table, derived via immunoSEQ multiplex PCR, lists solely in-frame clones and lacks some. Of about 160,000 clones listed, 70% to 90% are singletons. The sequenced sample was peripheral blood. The receptors come from a human donor in a cohort sampled during active COVID-19.

J is TRBJ2-1 and V is TRBV5-6; D possibly corresponds to TRBD2 (5 bases). The germline CDR1 and CDR2 sequences are SGHDT and YYEEEE. V lost 6 bases, J lost 3 bases, and 10 bases lay in between. This CDR3 spans 13 amino acids. CDR3 bases: TGTGCCAGCAAACTAAGCGGCTACAATGAGCAGTTCTTC. Translation gives CASKLSGYNEQFF.

Here the CDR3 reads CASSPRGGGAYNEQFF. Here the CDR3 DNA reads TGTGCCAGTAGTCCTCGGGGCGGGGGGGCCTACAATGAGCAGTTCTTC. The V and J genes are TRBV19 and TRBJ2-1; TRBD2 matches 9 bases. Germline CDR1 LNHDA, CDR2 SQIVND (reference sequence). The CDR3 spans 16 residues. J gave up 2 bases and V 5 bases, and 7 bases lay outside the gene matches.

The V and J genes are TRBV3-1 (or the pseudogene TRBV3-2) and TRBJ2-1; 10 nucleotides line up with TRBD2. The CDR3 is 17 residues long. Germline trimming cut 6 bases from V and 3 bases from J; bases unmatched to any gene: 11. Looked up from germline, CDR1 is LGHDT and CDR2 is YNNKEL (reference sequence). The DNA of the CDR3 is TGTGCCAGCAGACGCACCCAAGCGGGAGGGAGCTACAATGAGCAGTTCTTC. The encoded protein is CASRRTQAGGSYNEQFF.

With respect to this clone: One junction end disagrees with the germline gene, perhaps due to a read error. The V and J genes are TRBV6-1 and TRBJ2-7; D perhaps matches TRBD2 (7 bases). This CDR3 has 16 amino acids. CDR1 is MNHNS, CDR2 SASEGT, per germline. The CDR3 sequence is CASTERGAGRSGEQYF. The CDR3 nucleotides read TGTGCCAGCACTGAACGGGGGGCTGGGAGGTCTGGCGAGCAGTACTTC.

This sequence joins TRBV7-2 and TRBJ2-7; D possibly corresponds to TRBD2 (5 bases). Germline values: CDR1 SGHTA, CDR2 FQGNSA. Between the trimmed V and J ends, which lost 5 bases and 7 bases, there was a span of 9 bases. The CDR3 loop spans 11 amino acids. The CDR3 DNA sequence: TGTGCCAGCAGCCCGCCGGGGGAGCAGTACTTC. Translation: CASSPPGEQYF. Full variable domain (remainder filled in from reference TRBV7-2 and TRBJ2-7): GAGVSQSPSNKVTEKGKDVELRCDPISGHTALYWYRQSLGQGLEFLIYFQGNSAPDKSGLPSDRFSAERTGGSVSTLTIQRTQQEDSAVYLCASSPPGEQYFGPGTRLTVT.

J is TRBJ2-3 and V is TRBV6-5; D is uncertain. The CDR3 is 13 amino acids. Germline V gene lookup returns CDR1 MNHEY and CDR2 SVGAGI. V lost 1 base and J lost 3, with 5 bases in between. The CDR3 DNA reads TGTGCCAGCAGTTACTTTCGGACAGATACGCAGTATTTT. Translated: CASSYFRTDTQYF.

J is TRBJ1-1 and V is TRBV6-5; the match to TRBD1 covers 7 bases. V gave up 6 bases and J gave up 11 bases; unmatched junction bases: 6. The V gene's germline CDR1 is MNHEY and CDR2 SVGAGI. This CDR3 region has 11 residues. CDR3 bases: TGTGCCAGCAGAAATCAGGGGGAGGCTTTCTTT. This gives the protein CASRNQGEAFF.

J is TRBJ2-7 and V is TRBV30; weak D call: TRBD1 (5 bases). V was trimmed by 4 bases and J by 0 bases, leaving 19 bases between them. Germline-derived CDR1 and CDR2 are GTSNPN and SVGIG (reference sequence). The CDR3 totals 16 residues. CDR3: CAWNRPRLGDSYEQYF. The CDR3 nucleotides read TGTGCCTGGAATCGACCCAGGTTAGGGGACTCCTACGAGCAGTACTTC.

V gene TRBV2 combines with J gene TRBJ1-1; D unresolved. The CDR3 covers 12 residues. Trimming took 8 bases from V and 3 from J, leaving 10 bases between them. CDR1 is SNHLY, CDR2 FYNNEI, per germline. In DNA form, the CDR3 reads TGTGCCAGCGTAATTGGAGACACTGAAGCTTTCTTT. Residues: CASVIGDTEAFF.

The V gene is TRBV9, the J gene TRBJ1-3; D may be TRBD1 (5 bases). The CDR3 is 16 amino acids. Trimming cost V 6 bases and J 0 bases, with 16 bases left between them. Germline V gene lookup returns CDR1 SGDLS and CDR2 YYNGEE. The CDR3 region has the DNA TGTGCCAGCACCCCACGAGCGGGGGACTCTGGAAACACCATATATTTT. Translated, it gives CASTPRAGDSGNTIYF.

In this sample, this clone turned up once. The chain carries TRBV5-8 and TRBJ2-5; 8 positions agree with TRBD1. V was pared by 5 bases and J by 1 base, with 4 bases of the junction left unmatched. This CDR3 contains 14 residues. The germline gives CDR1 SGHTS, CDR2 YDEGEE. The DNA of the CDR3 is TGTGCCAGCAGTTTAGGACAGGGCCAAGAGACCCAGTACTTC. The encoded protein is CASSLGQGQETQYF.

This clone was recorded only once. The V call is TRBV4-2, the J call TRBJ1-1; D remains unclear. CDR1 is LGHNA and CDR2 is YNFKEQ in the germline V gene. The CDR3 has 14 residues. V lost 0 bases, J lost 11 bases, and 16 bases lay in between. The CDR3 here is CASSQDREGLKAFF. In DNA form, the CDR3 reads TGTGCCAGCAGCCAAGATAGAGAGGGCCTGAAGGCTTTCTTT.

Comment on this clone: A junction boundary mismatches the germline segment, possibly from a read error. The chain couples TRBV7-7 to TRBJ2-7; 9 positions match TRBD1. This CDR3 contains 16 residues. Germline V gene sequence: CDR1 SSHAT, CDR2 FNYEAQ (reference sequence). The CDR3 region has the DNA TGTGCTAGCAGCTTAGGATCCGGGACAGGGCTCTACGAGCAGTACTTC. Residues: CASSLGSGTGLYEQYF.

The rearrangement links TRBV18 to TRBJ2-7, with a tentative D call TRBD2 (5 bases). CDR3 size: 15 residues. CDR1 and CDR2 (germline): KGHSH, LQKENI. Trimming cost V 6 bases and J 2 bases, with 17 bases left between them. CDR3 sequence reads: CASSPEGRFTYEQYF. The CDR3 nucleotides are TGTGCCAGCTCCCCCGAGGGTCGGTTCACCTACGAGCAGTACTTC.

The chain has TRBV27 and TRBJ2-7, with 11 nucleotides matching TRBD2. The CDR3 covers 16 residues. Germline loops: CDR1 MNHEY, CDR2 SMNVEV (reference sequence). The ends lost 6 bases at V and 0 bases at J; junction bases unmatched: 7. CDR3 residues: CASRVLAGAPSYEQYF. The CDR3 nucleotides read TGTGCCAGCAGAGTACTAGCGGGAGCTCCCTCCTACGAGCAGTACTTC.

This clone was seen once. The chain joins TRBV7-9 to TRBJ1-2, with a tentative D call TRBD1 (6 bases). CDR3 length: 14 amino acids. Per the germline V gene, CDR1 is SEHNR and CDR2 is FQNEAQ (reference sequence). With 5 bases removed from V and 3 bases from J, the gap between germline ends came to 13 bases. In DNA form, the CDR3 reads TGTGCCAGCAGCCCGCCCAGGGGCGACTATGGCTACACCTTC. Translated, it gives CASSPPRGDYGYTF. Complete variable domain (other parts from reference TRBV7-9 and TRBJ1-2): DTGVSQNPRHKITKRGQNVTFRCDPISEHNRLYWYRQTLGQGPEFLTYFQNEAQLEKSRLLSDRFSAERPKGSFSTLEIQRTEQGDSAMYLCASSPPRGDYGYTFGSGTRLTVV.

The rearrangement joins TRBV6-6 to TRBJ2-5; TRBD2 aligns across 8 bases. With V trimmed by 5 bases and J by 1 base, 12 bases remained unmatched. Germline lookup yields CDR1 MNHNY and CDR2 SVGAGI (reference sequence). This CDR3 is 17 amino acids long. CDR3: CASSPLGGGRGQETQYF. In DNA, the CDR3 is TGTGCCAGCAGTCCCCTCGGGGGGGGGCGAGGCCAAGAGACCCAGTACTTC.

About this clone: This CDR3 is also generated by other DNA sequences in the sample. V usage is TRBV7-2 and J usage is TRBJ1-1; D is unclear. In germline, CDR1 is SGHTA, CDR2 FQGNSA. V was trimmed by 3 bases and J by 1 base, leaving 6 bases between them. The CDR3 totals 13 residues. As DNA, the CDR3 is TGTGCCAGCAGCTTCCGGGGGAACACTGAAGCTTTCTTT. Translation gives CASSFRGNTEAFF.